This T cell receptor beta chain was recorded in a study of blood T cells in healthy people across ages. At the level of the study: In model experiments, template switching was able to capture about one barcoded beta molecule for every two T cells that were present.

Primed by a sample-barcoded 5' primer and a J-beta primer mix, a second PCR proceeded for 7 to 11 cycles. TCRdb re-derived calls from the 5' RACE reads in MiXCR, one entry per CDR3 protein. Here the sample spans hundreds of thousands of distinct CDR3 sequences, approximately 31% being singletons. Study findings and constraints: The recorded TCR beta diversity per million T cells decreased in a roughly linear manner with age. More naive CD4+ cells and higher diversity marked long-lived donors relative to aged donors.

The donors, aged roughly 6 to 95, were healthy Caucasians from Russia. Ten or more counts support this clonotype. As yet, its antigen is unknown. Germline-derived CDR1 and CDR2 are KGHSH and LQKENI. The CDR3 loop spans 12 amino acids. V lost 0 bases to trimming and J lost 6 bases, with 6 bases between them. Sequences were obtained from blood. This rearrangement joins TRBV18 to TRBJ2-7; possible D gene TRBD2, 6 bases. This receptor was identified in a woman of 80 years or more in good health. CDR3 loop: CASSPPGLEQYF. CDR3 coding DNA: TGTGCCAGCTCACCACCGGGACTCGAGCAGTACTTC.